This passage covers 2 T cell receptor beta chains from one sample sequenced in a study of T cells in women clearing cervical HPV infection. This table comes from immunoSEQ multiplex PCR, and its TCRdb copy is limited to in-frame clones, with some not included. This listing includes 25,000 to 30,000 clones. The source material was blood buffy coat. The receptors derive from a woman between 18 and 70 years old with a cervical HPV16 infection that either progressed to CIN3+ or cleared (not recorded which).

Comment on this clone: The read finishes 3 residues shy of the CDR3 end, and the germline J gene is used to complete it. The genes are TRBV20-1 and TRBJ2-3, with D unclear. Germline CDR1 DFQATT, CDR2 SNEGSKA (reference sequence). The germline V and J ends were trimmed by 0 bases and 4 bases, with 5 bases remaining between them. The CDR3 has 12 amino acids. The CDR3 bases that were read are TGCAGTGCTAGAGATCACTCAGATACG. Translated, it gives CSARDHSDT. The entire CDR3 sequence reads CSARDHSDTQYF.

Worth noting for this clone: The CDR3 extends 3 residues past the end of the read, so its final part is completed from the germline J gene. The rearrangement uses TRBV29-1 and TRBJ2-3, with D possibly being TRBD1 (5 bases). This CDR3 is built from 13 residues. V was trimmed by 3 bases and J by 1 base, leaving 8 bases between them. Germline CDR1 reads SQVTM; CDR2 reads ANQGSEA. This CDR3 reads CSVEEQGTDTQYF. The part of the CDR3 DNA that was read is TGCAGCGTTGAGGAACAGGGCACAGATACG.